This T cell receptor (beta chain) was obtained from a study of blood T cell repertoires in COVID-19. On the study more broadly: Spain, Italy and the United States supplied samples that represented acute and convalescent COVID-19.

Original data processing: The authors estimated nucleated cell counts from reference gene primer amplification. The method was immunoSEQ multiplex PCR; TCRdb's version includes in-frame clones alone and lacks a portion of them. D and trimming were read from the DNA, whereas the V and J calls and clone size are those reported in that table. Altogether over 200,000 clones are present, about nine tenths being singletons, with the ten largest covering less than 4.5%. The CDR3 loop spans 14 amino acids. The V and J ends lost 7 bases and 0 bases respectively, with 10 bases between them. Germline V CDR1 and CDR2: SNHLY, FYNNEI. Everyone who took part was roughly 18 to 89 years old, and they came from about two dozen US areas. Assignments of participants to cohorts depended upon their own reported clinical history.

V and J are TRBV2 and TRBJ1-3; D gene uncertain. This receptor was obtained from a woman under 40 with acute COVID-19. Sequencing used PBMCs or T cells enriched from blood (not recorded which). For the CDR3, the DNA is TGTGCCAGCACCCCTGACTACTCTGGAAACACCATATATTTT. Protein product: CASTPDYSGNTIYF.